The 11 T cell receptor beta chains reported below all come from one sample, sequenced in a study of blood T cell repertoires in COVID-19. The repertoire was sequenced with immunoSEQ multiplex PCR; TCRdb's copy has only in-frame clones and lacks some. Here the sample spans about 120,000 clones, 85% to 90% being singletons. The sequenced material came from peripheral blood. These TCRs come from an elderly man with acute or convalescent COVID-19.

CDR3 nucleotide sequence: TGTGCCATAACCTCGGGACAGTCACATAGCAATCAGCCCCAGCATTTT. It codes for CAITSGQSHSNQPQHF. This rearrangement joins TRBV28 to TRBJ1-5, with TRBD1 identical over 7 bases. The germline V gene encodes CDR1 MDHEN and CDR2 SYDVKM. There are 16 residues in the CDR3. The V gene end was trimmed by 10 bases and the J gene end by 0 bases; junction bases not matched to a gene: 12.

This chain joins TRBV20-1 and TRBJ1-1; weak D call: TRBD1 (5 bases). The CDR3 sequence is 11 residues long. The V gene lost 6 bases and the J gene lost 4 bases, with 9 bases spanning the gap. Germline V gives CDR1 DFQATT, CDR2 SNEGSKA (reference sequence). CDR3 protein: CSAAGFTEAFF. CDR3 bases: TGCAGTGCAGCAGGGTTCACTGAAGCTTTCTTT.

This clone was recorded once. This sequence joins TRBV10-3 and TRBJ1-5; the match to TRBD1 covers 7 bases. The germline V gene encodes CDR1 ENHRY and CDR2 SYGVKD. CDR3 length: 13 amino acids. V was clipped by 11 bases and J by 4 bases; unmatched bases: 8. CDR3 sequence (DNA): TGTGCCTTGCGGGACAGTCTAAATCAGCCCCAGCATTTT. As protein: CALRDSLNQPQHF.

V gene TRBV27 combines with J gene TRBJ1-4; D is perhaps TRBD1 (5 bases). V was shortened by 2 bases and J by 0 bases, with 13 bases between the two germline ends. The CDR3 is 17 amino acids. Germline CDR1 reads MNHEY; CDR2 reads SMNVEV (reference sequence). The CDR3 sequence: CASSLLPPGATNEKLFF. The CDR3 nucleotides are TGTGCCAGCAGTTTACTGCCCCCGGGGGCAACTAATGAAAAACTGTTTTTT.

The chain has TRBV11-1 and TRBJ1-2; D call uncertain. The V end was cut by 1 base, the J end by 2 bases, with 8 bases between. The V gene's germline CDR1 is SGHAT and CDR2 FQDESV (reference sequence). The CDR3 runs 14 residues. CDR3 bases: TGTGCCAGCAGCTTAGAGGCAGGAAACTATGGCTACACCTTC. This encodes CASSLEAGNYGYTF.

J is TRBJ1-1 and V is TRBV5-1; D is perhaps TRBD1 (5 bases). The CDR3 is 14 residues long. The V end lost 6 bases, the J end lost 5 bases, and 17 bases lay between the germline ends. CDR1 is SGHRS and CDR2 is YFSETQ in the germline V gene. CDR3: CASKLDGGGTEAFF. For the CDR3, the DNA is TGCGCCAGCAAGCTGGACGGGGGAGGTACTGAAGCTTTCTTT. Complete variable domain (other parts from reference TRBV5-1 and TRBJ1-1): KAGVTQTPRYLIKTRGQQVTLSCSPISGHRSVSWYQQTPGQGLQFLFEYFSETQRNKGNFPGRFSGRQFSNSRSEMNVSTLELGDSALYLCASKLDGGGTEAFFGQGTRLTVV.

This rearrangement joins TRBV9 to TRBJ2-7, with 10 bases fitting TRBD2. The CDR3 has 14 amino acids. Trimming cost V 4 bases and J 1 base; bases outside gene matches: 2. Germline-derived CDR1 and CDR2 are SGDLS and YYNGEE. This chain's CDR3 is CASSTAGGSYEQYF. In DNA, the CDR3 is TGTGCCAGCAGCACAGCGGGGGGGTCCTACGAGCAGTACTTC.

V is TRBV7-8 and J is TRBJ1-2; the D gene is possibly TRBD1 (6 bases). The germline CDR1 and CDR2 sequences are SGHVS and FQNEAQ. Trimming pared 1 base from V and 8 bases from J, leaving 14 bases between. The CDR3 spans 14 residues. CDR3 DNA sequence: TGTGCCAGCAGCTTAGGTGGGGGCCCGGACGGCTACACCTTC. Its protein product is CASSLGGGPDGYTF.

The chain joins TRBV11-3 to TRBJ2-1; TRBD1 matches at 8 bases. This CDR3 comprises 15 residues. Trimming took 6 bases from V and 0 from J; bases not matched to a gene: 4. From germline, CDR1 is SGHNT and CDR2 YENEEA. The CDR3 region is CASSNRGDSYNEQFF. In DNA form, the CDR3 reads TGTGCCAGCAGTAACAGGGGGGACTCCTACAATGAGCAGTTCTTC.

This clone was seen only once. The V and J genes are TRBV28 and TRBJ1-3, with D uncertain. This CDR3 has 14 amino acids. V was shortened by 7 bases and J by 0 bases, with 10 bases between the two germline ends. Germline V CDR1 and CDR2: MDHEN, SYDVKM. The CDR3 reads CASTRASSGNTIYF. In nucleotides, the CDR3 is TGTGCCAGCACGCGGGCAAGCTCTGGAAACACCATATATTTT.

This sequence joins TRBV7-9 and TRBJ1-5, with no clear D. Trimming shortened V by 4 bases and J by 0 bases, and 13 bases separated the two germline ends. CDR1 is SEHNR and CDR2 is FQNEAQ in the germline V gene (reference sequence). The CDR3 is 16 residues long. In nucleotides, the CDR3 is TGTGCCAGCAGCTCCGGGGATACTTCTAGCAATCAGCCCCAGCATTTT. Protein product: CASSSGDTSSNQPQHF.